These 9 T cell receptor beta chains came from one sample sequenced in a study of CD8 T cell repertoires and HIV-1 epitope variants. The repertoire was sequenced with immunoSEQ multiplex PCR; TCRdb's copy has only in-frame clones and lacks some. There are roughly 5,000 clones in the sample; more than 65% occur only once, and around 40% lies in the top ten. Their antigen targets remain unknown. Sequencing was done on a sample of cultured CD8+ T cells derived from PBMCs. Receptors were obtained from a male donor with HIV.

This chain connects TRBV6-5 to TRBJ2-7; the D is unclear. Per germline, CDR1 MNHEY and CDR2 SVGAGI. Trimming stripped 3 bases from V and 2 bases from J, with 11 bases between. This CDR3 is built from 14 residues. CDR3 protein: CASSYWTGAYEQYF. As DNA, the CDR3 is TGTGCCAGCAGTTATTGGACCGGAGCCTACGAGCAGTACTTC.

The rearrangement links TRBV11-3 to TRBJ2-7; TRBD1 aligns across 7 bases. The CDR3 totals 12 residues. Germline CDR1 is SGHNT and CDR2 is YENEEA. V gave up 6 bases and J gave up 5 bases; unmatched junction bases: 4. The CDR3 here is CASSYTGDEQYF. The CDR3 nucleotides read TGTGCCAGCAGTTATACAGGGGACGAGCAGTACTTC.

The V and J genes are TRBV7-9 and TRBJ2-7; D is perhaps TRBD2 (5 bases). The V gene lost 1 base and the J gene lost 2 bases, with 21 bases spanning the gap. This CDR3 is 18 amino acids long. Germline-derived CDR1 and CDR2 are SEHNR and FQNEAQ (reference sequence). The CDR3 DNA reads as TGTGCCAGCAGCTTAGGAGCTAGTCGGGGTATCATTCCCTACGAGCAGTACTTC. It translates to CASSLGASRGIIPYEQYF.

The chain joins TRBV4-3 to TRBJ2-7; no clear D gene. The germline V and J ends were trimmed by 0 bases and 7 bases, with 4 bases remaining between them. The germline CDR1 and CDR2 sequences are LGHNA and YSLEER. This CDR3 region has 11 residues. CDR3 sequence reads: CASSQETEQYF. CDR3 nucleotide sequence: TGCGCCAGCAGCCAAGAAACAGAGCAGTACTTC.

This clone was counted between two and nine times. J is TRBJ2-7 and V is TRBV9, with TRBD1 matching 7 bases. V was clipped by 4 bases and J by 0 bases; unmatched bases: 7. The CDR3 covers 15 residues. Germline V CDR1 and CDR2: SGDLS, YYNGEE. CDR3 residues: CASSPGTDYSYEQYF. CDR3 coding DNA: TGTGCCAGCAGCCCCGGGACAGACTACTCCTACGAGCAGTACTTC.

V gene TRBV7-9 combines with J gene TRBJ2-7, with D perhaps matching TRBD2 (5 bases). The CDR3 is made up of 12 amino acids. Trimming cost V 4 bases and J 2 bases, with 6 bases left between them. Per germline, CDR1 SEHNR and CDR2 FQNEAQ (reference sequence). The CDR3 nucleotides read TGTGCCAGCAGCTACGGGACCTACGAGCAGTACTTC. It codes for CASSYGTYEQYF.

V usage is TRBV14 and J usage is TRBJ2-5; possibly TRBD2 for D (6 bases). With 1 base removed from V and 7 bases from J, the gap between germline ends came to 13 bases. From germline, CDR1 is SGHDN and CDR2 FVKESK. There are 14 residues in the CDR3. CDR3 protein: CASSQVRGRGTQYF. CDR3 sequence (DNA): TGTGCCAGCAGCCAAGTGCGGGGCCGGGGGACCCAGTACTTC.

This chain joins TRBV27 and TRBJ1-3; D uncertain. The CDR3 length is 15 residues. V lost 9 bases and J 4 bases, leaving 19 bases between the germline ends. Germline lookup yields CDR1 MNHEY and CDR2 SMNVEV (reference sequence). The CDR3 DNA reads TGTGCCAGTTCTACTTCAGGTTCCGTCGGAAACACCATATATTTT. Translation gives CASSTSGSVGNTIYF.

A few counts support this clone. The chain carries TRBV7-2 and TRBJ2-6; 10 nucleotides agree with TRBD1. This CDR3 has 14 residues. V was clipped by 5 bases and J by 19 bases; unmatched bases: 14. Germline V gene lookup returns CDR1 SGHTA and CDR2 FQGNSA. The CDR3: CASSQGRRTGGFTF. The CDR3, as DNA: TGTGCCAGCAGCCAAGGTCGGCGGACAGGGGGGTTTACTTTC.